These 9 T cell receptor beta chains were sequenced from one sample in a study of chemoradiotherapy in HPV16-positive cancers. The data were produced by immunoSEQ multiplex PCR, yet TCRdb's version contains in-frame clones alone and is incomplete. The table has a few thousand clones, 91% seen once. This sample comprised tumor tissue, obtained from a patient who underwent chemoradiotherapy. The receptors originated from a human donor with HPV-associated anogenital cancer.

The V and J genes are TRBV28 and TRBJ1-1; D is uncertain. The V and J ends lost 2 bases and 11 bases respectively, with 18 bases between them. The CDR3 extends over 14 amino acids. CDR1 is MDHEN, CDR2 SYDVKM, per germline. The chain's CDR3 is CASSLIPGRSEAFF. The DNA of the CDR3 is TGTGCCAGCAGTTTAATCCCCGGACGGAGCGAGGCTTTCTTT.

This rearrangement joins TRBV9 to TRBJ2-4; D is possibly TRBD2 (5 bases). Trimming removed 3 bases at V and 9 bases at J, with 22 bases between. Germline CDR1 SGDLS, CDR2 YYNGEE. The CDR3 is made up of 16 amino acids. This CDR3 reads CASSATDHTSRVIQYF. DNA of the CDR3: TGTGCCAGCAGCGCGACCGACCATACTAGTCGGGTCATTCAGTACTTC.

This chain links TRBV21-1 with TRBJ2-2; the table's D call, TRBD2, was not checked against the DNA. TRBV21-1 is reported as a pseudogene. This CDR3 contains 20 residues. CDR3 loop: CASSSPRAEGGEQNTGELFF. DNA for the CDR3: TGTGCCAGCAGCAGCCCGCGGGCGGAGGGGGGGGAGCAAAACACCGGGGAGCTGTTTTTT.

The chain has TRBV29-1 and TRBJ2-1; possibly TRBD1 for D (6 bases). The CDR3 consists of 16 residues. CDR1 is SQVTM, CDR2 ANQGSEA, per germline. Trimming took off 1 base at V and 0 bases at J, with 13 bases between the two ends. The CDR3 nucleotides read TGCAGCGTTGAAGCAGACGACAGGAGCTCCTACAATGAGCAGTTCTTC. This codes for CSVEADDRSSYNEQFF.

The chain links TRBV7-8 to TRBJ2-1; TRBD2 aligns across 15 bases. The CDR3 totals 16 residues. Germline trimming cut 4 bases from V and 8 bases from J; bases unmatched to any gene: 6. From germline, CDR1 is SGHVS and CDR2 FQNEAQ. CDR3: CASSYIGTSGGYEQFF. In DNA, the CDR3 is TGTGCCAGCAGCTATATCGGGACTAGCGGGGGGTATGAGCAGTTCTTC.

The chain combines TRBV28 with TRBJ1-4; D is possibly TRBD1 (6 bases). The CDR3 covers 14 residues. Trimming took 5 bases from V and 5 from J, leaving 12 bases between them. The V gene's germline CDR1 is MDHEN and CDR2 SYDVKM. The CDR3 nucleotides read TGTGCCAGCAGTCTGAGGCAGGGGAATGAAAAACTGTTTTTT. This sequence encodes CASSLRQGNEKLFF.

The chain carries TRBV5-1 and TRBJ1-1; perhaps TRBD1 as D (5 bases). The V gene's germline CDR1 is SGHRS and CDR2 YFSETQ. The CDR3 runs to 14 residues. V was cut by 4 bases and J by 1 base, with 11 bases left in between. CDR3 nucleotides: TGCGCCAGCAGCAACGGACAACCGAACACTGAAGCTTTCTTT. Translating gives CASSNGQPNTEAFF.

The chain recombines TRBV9 with TRBJ2-5; TRBD2 aligns across 11 bases. Unmatched junction bases numbered 14, after V lost 4 bases and J lost 9 bases. In germline, CDR1 is SGDLS, CDR2 YYNGEE. This CDR3 has 16 residues. The CDR3 DNA reads TGTGCCAGCAGCACGGGACTAGCGGAACCAAGACGGGCCCAGTACTTC. Translating gives CASSTGLAEPRRAQYF.

This clone occurred once. The chain joins TRBV4-2 to TRBJ1-1, with D unclear. The length of the CDR3 is 12 residues. Per germline, CDR1 LGHNA and CDR2 YNFKEQ. Trimming removed 2 bases at V and 4 bases at J, with 5 bases between. Written as DNA, the CDR3 is TGTGCCAGCAGCCAAAGCCCCACTGAAGCTTTCTTT. It translates to CASSQSPTEAFF.